A selection of T cell receptor beta chains follows, all from one sample in a study of CD8+CD57+ T cells in acquired aplastic anemia. MiXCR was run by TCRdb on the reads, yielding one entry per CDR3 protein. The repertoire has about 150,000 distinct CDR3 sequences, over 40% of them found once; the top ten carry about 2.9%. Material: sorted CD4+, CD8+, or CD8+CD57+ T cells (not recorded which) from PBMCs. The receptors stem from a human donor with aplastic anemia. The CDR3 runs from the conserved cysteine through the conserved F or W. D genes are given only for firm matches. Some rows mark clone size as missing; the rest say once, few, many or name a class of expanded clone.

NA,TRBJ2-1,TRBV19,many,TGTGCCAGTACCAACTCTAGGAGGGAGCAGTTCTTC,CASTNSRREQFF
NA,TRBJ1-5,TRBV12-3/TRBV12-4,many,TGTGCCAGCAGTTTCACGGGGACTCCCGCCAATCAGCCCCAGCATTTT,CASSFTGTPANQPQHF
NA,TRBJ2-7,TRBV10-3,NA,TGTGCCATCAGTAGATCCGACGGAGACGAGTACTTC,CAISRSDGDEYF
NA,TRBJ1-5,TRBV7-9,once,TGTGCCAGCAGTTTAAAGGGCCACATGCCCCAGCATTTT,CASSLKGHMPQHF
NA,TRBJ1-1,TRBV4-3,NA,TGCGCCAGCAGCCAATCGATCCTGGACGAGGAGGGCACTGAAGCTTTCTTT,CASSQSILDEEGTEAFF
NA,TRBJ1-1,TRBV4-3,few,TGCGCCAGCAGCCAAGATCCCGGGGGGAACACTGAAGCTTTCTTT,CASSQDPGGNTEAFF
NA,TRBJ1-5,TRBV10-3,NA,TGTGCCATCAGTGAGTCGACAGGCAAGAATCAGCCCCAGCATTTT,CAISESTGKNQPQHF
NA,TRBJ2-5,TRBV7-3,many,TGTGCCAGCAGCTTAGGTGGGACCCAGTACTTC,CASSLGGTQYF
TRBD1,TRBJ1-6,TRBV25-1,NA,TGTGCCAGCTGCAGTGCTACCGACAGGGCCCCAAATTCACCCCTCCACTTT,CASCSATDRAPNSPLHF
TRBD1,TRBJ2-1,TRBV10-3,NA,TGTGCCATCAGGGACAGGGGGTTTTCAGTCAATGAGCAGTTCTTC,CAIRDRGFSVNEQFF
NA,TRBJ2-1,TRBV7-2,many,TGTGCCAGCAGTACGACAGTCAAAGACAATGAGCAGTTCTTC,CASSTTVKDNEQFF
NA,TRBJ1-1,TRBV2,NA,TGTGCCAGCGGATCAGGGGAGCACACTGAAGCTTTCTTT,CASGSGEHTEAFF
NA,TRBJ2-7,TRBV4-2,NA,TGTGCCAGCCTTCAGCGAGCCTCGGCCGAGCAGTACTTC,CASLQRASAEQYF
TRBD2,TRBJ2-1,TRBV2,NA,TGTGCCAGCAGTGCTGAGCGGGGGGGAGGTGAGCAGTTCTTC,CASSAERGGGEQFF
NA,TRBJ1-1,TRBV5-5,many,TGTGCCAGCAGCGTTAGACATCTGAACACTGAAGCTTTCTTT,CASSVRHLNTEAFF
NA,TRBJ1-4,TRBV19,once,TGTGCCAGTAGTCTCAGGACGGTTTCTAATGAAAAACTGTTTTTT,CASSLRTVSNEKLFF
TRBD2,TRBJ2-1,TRBV15,NA,TGTGCCACCAGCAGCTTGCAAGCGGGGGGATACAATGAGCAGTTCTTC,CATSSLQAGGYNEQFF
TRBD1,TRBJ2-7,TRBV6-2/TRBV6-3,many,TGTGCCAGCAGAGTGGACAGGGGTCCTTCCTACGAGCAGTACTTC,CASRVDRGPSYEQYF
TRBD2,TRBJ2-3,TRBV11-2,many,TGTGCCAGCAGCTTAGTCCCGGGACTACACACAGATACGCAGTATTTT,CASSLVPGLHTDTQYF
TRBD1,TRBJ1-3,TRBV20-1,NA,TGCAGTGCTAGCCCGGGACAGGGGGCAGACACCATATATTTT,CSASPGQGADTIYF
NA,TRBJ1-1,TRBV25-1,many,TGTGCCAGCAGTATCGGGGGGTCAGCTGAAGCTTTCTTT,CASSIGGSAEAFF
TRBD1,TRBJ2-1,TRBV24-1,NA,TGTGCCACCAGTGACAACGACAGGGTCGCAAACAATGAGCAGTTCTTC,CATSDNDRVANNEQFF
NA,TRBJ2-3,TRBV5-1,many,TGCGCCAGCAGCCTCCGGGACTCGCATGATACGCAGTATTTT,CASSLRDSHDTQYF
TRBD1,TRBJ1-4,TRBV6-1,few,TGTGCCAGCAGCCACACCAAACAGGGGGCAGTTGAAAAACTGTTTTTT,CASSHTKQGAVEKLFF
NA,TRBJ1-5,TRBV28,many,TGTGCCAGCAGGGGGGGACAAACTTTTAATCAGCCCCAGCATTTT,CASRGGQTFNQPQHF
TRBD1,TRBJ2-1,TRBV5-1,many,TGCGCCAGCAGCAGCGGGACAGGGAATTATAATGAGCAGTTCTTC,CASSSGTGNYNEQFF
NA,TRBJ2-5,TRBV6-6,many,TGTGCCAGCAGTTACCCCGGGGCAGGTGGACAAGAGACCCAGTACTTC,CASSYPGAGGQETQYF
NA,TRBJ2-7,TRBV2,NA,TGTGCCAGCATCCCGGGGCAGGGAGACTACGAGCAGTACTTC,CASIPGQGDYEQYF
TRBD1,TRBJ1-1,TRBV29-1,NA,TGCAGCGTGCGGAGGGGACAGACGAACACTGAAGCTTTCTTT,CSVRRGQTNTEAFF
NA,TRBJ1-1,TRBV6-6,many,TGTGCCAGCAGTTACTCCGCAGGAAACACTGAAGCTTTCTTT,CASSYSAGNTEAFF
TRBD1,TRBJ1-1,TRBV20-1,NA,TGCAGTGCTAGGAGCCGGGACAGGGGTTTCTTT,CSARSRDRGFF
TRBD1,TRBJ1-5,TRBV20-1,NA,TGCAGTCCAAGGACAGGGGGCTTTAATCAGCCCCAGCATTTT,CSPRTGGFNQPQHF
NA,TRBJ2-7,TRBV15,NA,TGTGCCACCAGCAGAGGAGGTGGCTCCTACGAGCAGTACTTC,CATSRGGGSYEQYF
TRBD2,TRBJ2-5,TRBV9,NA,TGTGCCAGCAGCTCCACCCCCGGACTAGCGGGAGGGCCGGAGGAGACCCAGTACTTC,CASSSTPGLAGGPEETQYF
TRBD1,TRBJ2-3,TRBV20-1,few,TGCAGTGCTGTCCGGAGGACAGGGGCCACAGATACGCAGTATTTT,CSAVRRTGATDTQYF
NA,TRBJ1-5,TRBV10-3,NA,TGTGCCATCAGTGAGGGGAGGGATCAGCCCCAGCATTTT,CAISEGRDQPQHF
NA,TRBJ2-3,TRBV7-9,many,TGTGCCAGCAGCCCTCGGGGCCCAGATACGCAGTATTTT,CASSPRGPDTQYF
NA,TRBJ1-5,TRBV7-3,many,TGTGCCAGCAGCTTAGATGGGGGCGGGGGTCAGCCCCAGCATTTT,CASSLDGGGGQPQHF
NA,TRBJ1-4,TRBV5-1,many,TGCGCCAGCAGCTGGGACGGCCTTGGGGAAAAACTGTTTTTT,CASSWDGLGEKLFF
NA,TRBJ1-6,TRBV5-6,many,TGTGCCAGCAGCCTCGGGGCAAGGACTAATTCACCCCTCCACTTT,CASSLGARTNSPLHF
NA,TRBJ1-1,TRBV29-1,NA,TGCAGCGCTGAGCGGGATGGACAGCTTGAAGCTTTCTTT,CSAERDGQLEAFF
NA,TRBJ2-7,TRBV20-1,NA,TGCAGCCCCTTTGTTTCCTCCAGGGGCTACGAGCAGTACTTC,CSPFVSSRGYEQYF
NA,TRBJ2-5,TRBV7-2,many,TGTGCCAGCAGCTCCAGTAGGGAGACCCAGTACTTC,CASSSSRETQYF